This TCR beta chain comes out of a study of blood T cell repertoires in COVID-19. About the research overall: From the United States, Italy and Spain came samples of acute and convalescent COVID-19. T cells, B-cell-depleted T cells, or PBMCs supplied cDNA or gDNA.

The assay was immunoSEQ multiplex PCR, and TCRdb's table has in-frame clones only and misses some. The sample lists about 340,000 clones; around 83% were seen once. V was pared by 6 bases and J by 0 bases, with 4 bases of the junction left unmatched. CDR1 is KGHDR, CDR2 SFDVKD, per germline. There are 16 residues in the CDR3. The chain couples TRBV24-1 to TRBJ2-1, with TRBD2 identical over 10 bases. Source material: peripheral blood. The origin of this receptor is a young man with active or convalescent COVID-19. In DNA form, the CDR3 reads TGTGCCACCAGTTTAGCGGGAGGTATCTCCTACAATGAGCAGTTCTTC. It codes for CATSLAGGISYNEQFF.